The 14 T cell receptor beta chains below all came from one sample that was sequenced in a study of response to subunit inactivated influenza vaccine. MiXCR, applied by TCRdb to the RT-PCR reads, yields one record per CDR3 protein. The top ten clones hold about 9.4% of a sample with 700,000 to 900,000 distinct CDR3 sequences, 21% of them seen once. This material consisted of PBMCs from blood, taken about 5 days after vaccination. These receptors were collected from a man between 50 and 59 years old who received an inactivated influenza vaccine.

The chain recombines TRBV10-2 with TRBJ1-1; tentative D call: TRBD1 (5 bases). V gave up 5 bases and J gave up 0 bases, with 10 bases separating them. This CDR3 has 14 amino acids. Looked up from germline, CDR1 is WSHSY and CDR2 is SAAADI. CDR3 protein: CASSKSGLNTEAFF. The CDR3 coding sequence is TGCGCCAGCAGTAAATCAGGGCTGAACACTGAAGCTTTCTTT.

This chain joins TRBV29-1 and TRBJ2-7; a weak D match, TRBD1 (6 bases). The CDR3 covers 12 residues. Trimming cost V 7 bases and J 0 bases, with 10 bases left between them. Germline CDR1 SQVTM, CDR2 ANQGSEA. The CDR3 coding sequence is TGCAGCGGCCGGGACAACTCCTACGAGCAGTACTTC. Protein sequence: CSGRDNSYEQYF.

The V and J genes are TRBV2 and TRBJ2-2; 10 nucleotides line up with TRBD2. J gave up 6 bases and V 6 bases, and 7 bases lay outside the gene matches. CDR3 length equals 15 residues. CDR1 is SNHLY, CDR2 FYNNEI, per germline. CDR3 loop: CASRLASGRAGELFF. DNA for the CDR3: TGTGCCAGCAGGCTCGCCAGCGGGAGGGCCGGGGAGCTGTTTTTT.

The V call is TRBV4-3, the J call TRBJ2-6; D remains ambiguous. Germline assignment: CDR1 LGHNA and CDR2 YSLEER. V was shortened by 1 base and J by 0 bases, with 7 bases between the two germline ends. The CDR3 is made up of 16 amino acids. CDR3 nucleotide sequence: TGCGCCAGCAGCCAAGGAAGCGCCTCTGGGGCCAACGTCCTGACTTTC. Protein: CASSQGSASGANVLTF.

Here the CDR3 reads CSAKGQGAANEKLFF. Written as DNA, the CDR3 is TGCAGTGCTAAAGGTCAGGGTGCGGCTAATGAAAAACTGTTTTTT. The gene calls are TRBV20-1 and TRBJ1-4; possible D gene TRBD1, 5 bases. This CDR3 contains 15 residues. The germline CDR1 and CDR2 sequences are DFQATT and SNEGSKA (reference sequence). Trimming pared 4 bases from V and 3 bases from J, leaving 15 bases between.

This clonotype was counted a few times. The rearrangement links TRBV5-1 to TRBJ2-3, with 14 nucleotides matching TRBD2. The junction had 11 bases not matched to a gene; V was cut back by 2 bases and J by 6 bases. Looked up from germline, CDR1 is SGHRS and CDR2 is YFSETQ. The CDR3 loop spans 18 amino acids. The CDR3 protein is CASSLGTSGRRNKDTQYF. As DNA, the CDR3 is TGCGCCAGCAGCTTAGGGACTAGCGGGAGAAGAAACAAGGATACGCAGTATTTT.

This clonotype was seen a few times. The chain recombines TRBV10-3 with TRBJ2-7; 9 bases fit TRBD1. Germline V lookup: CDR1 ENHRY, CDR2 SYGVKD. This CDR3 comprises 13 residues. V gave up 10 bases and J gave up 1 base; unmatched junction bases: 5. CDR3 DNA sequence: TGTGCCACCGTGGGGACAGGGTCCTACGAGCAGTACTTC. Its translation is CATVGTGSYEQYF.

The chain joins TRBV4-2 to TRBJ1-1, with 9 positions matching TRBD1. J was trimmed by 7 bases and V by 5 bases; bases with no gene match: 5. The CDR3 is 13 residues long. Germline values: CDR1 LGHNA, CDR2 YNFKEQ. The CDR3 DNA reads as TGTGCCAGCAGCTCTCGGACAGGGGTTGAAGCTTTCTTT. It yields the protein CASSSRTGVEAFF.

This clonotype was detected only a few times. The V gene is TRBV12-3 or TRBV12-4, the J gene TRBJ1-4; tentatively, D is TRBD1 (5 bases). The CDR3 is made up of 15 amino acids. The V and J ends lost 4 bases and 8 bases respectively, with 17 bases between them. CDR3 DNA: TGTGCCAGCAGTTCGACCGGGACCGAGCTCGAAAAACTGTTTTTT. Its protein product is CASSSTGTELEKLFF.

This rearrangement joins TRBV4-1 to TRBJ2-7; 7 bases align to TRBD2. J lost 2 bases, V lost 4 bases, and 11 bases had no gene match. Germline CDR1 MGHRA, CDR2 YSYEKL. The CDR3 is 16 amino acids. CDR3 DNA sequence: TGCGCCAGCAGCCCGGGGGGAGGAACGGATGCCTACGAGCAGTACTTC. Protein product: CASSPGGGTDAYEQYF.

V is TRBV5-1 and J is TRBJ1-2; D unresolved. V was trimmed by 4 bases and J by 6 bases, leaving 10 bases between them. CDR3 length: 12 residues. CDR1 and CDR2 from the germline V gene are SGHRS and YFSETQ. Here the CDR3 DNA reads TGCGCCAGCAGCCCCGACCTAGATGGCTACACCTTC. Encoded protein: CASSPDLDGYTF.

This clonotype has more than one count but fewer than ten. The chain carries TRBV6-1 and TRBJ2-1; TRBD1 agrees at 9 bases. Germline-derived CDR1 and CDR2 are MNHNS and SASEGT. CDR3 length: 14 residues. The J segment lost 9 bases and the V segment lost 6 bases, leaving 9 bases of the junction unmatched. DNA for the CDR3: TGTGCCAGCAGCGGGGACAGGGCGCGCGGTGAGCAGTTCTTC. Amino acid sequence: CASSGDRARGEQFF.

The rearrangement uses TRBV7-9 and TRBJ1-2; D not resolved. The CDR3 totals 15 residues. Per the germline V gene, CDR1 is SEHNR and CDR2 is FQNEAQ (reference sequence). V dropped 1 base and J dropped 4 bases, with 13 bases sitting between them. CDR3 nucleotides: TGTGCCAGCAGCTTAGGCGGCAGAACTCCCTATGGCTACACCTTC. It codes for CASSLGGRTPYGYTF.

The chain carries TRBV20-1 and TRBJ1-1; 7 bases match TRBD1. The CDR3 is made up of 14 amino acids. V was clipped by 2 bases and J by 1 base; unmatched bases: 4. The germline CDR1 and CDR2 sequences are DFQATT and SNEGSKA (reference sequence). Here the CDR3 DNA reads TGCAGTGCTAGACTAGGGGGCCCGAACACTGAAGCTTTCTTT. Translated: CSARLGGPNTEAFF.